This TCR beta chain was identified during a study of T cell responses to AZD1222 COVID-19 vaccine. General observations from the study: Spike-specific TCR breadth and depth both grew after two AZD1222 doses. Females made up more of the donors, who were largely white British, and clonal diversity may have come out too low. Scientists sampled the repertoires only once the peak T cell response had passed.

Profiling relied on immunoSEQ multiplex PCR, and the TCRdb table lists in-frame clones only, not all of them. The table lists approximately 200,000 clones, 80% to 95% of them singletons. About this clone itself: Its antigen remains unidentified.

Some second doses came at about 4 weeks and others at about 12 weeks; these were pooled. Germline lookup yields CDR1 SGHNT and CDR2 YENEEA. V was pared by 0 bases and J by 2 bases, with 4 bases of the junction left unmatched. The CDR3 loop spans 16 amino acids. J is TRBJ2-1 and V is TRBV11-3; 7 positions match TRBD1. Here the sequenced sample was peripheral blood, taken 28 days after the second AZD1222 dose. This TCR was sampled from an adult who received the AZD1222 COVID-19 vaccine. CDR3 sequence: CASSLEGTATYNEQFF. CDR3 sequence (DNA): TGTGCCAGCAGCTTAGAGGGGACAGCAACCTACAATGAGCAGTTCTTC.